These 18 T cell receptor beta chains came from one sample sequenced in a study of cytomegalovirus exposure and HLA in healthy donors. PCR used 60 Vbeta primers and 13 Jbeta primers. Clones were read by immunoSEQ multiplex PCR, and TCRdb kept only the in-frame ones, dropping some. The data show 200,000 to 250,000 clones, with approximately 88% seen just once and 0.71% held by the top ten. Sequenced sample: PBMCs. Every receptor here comes from a boy aged 2-9 years in good health and CMV-seronegative.

The chain has TRBV6-1 and TRBJ2-3; 7 positions match TRBD2. From germline, CDR1 is MNHNS and CDR2 SASEGT. Germline trimming cut 3 bases from V and 3 bases from J; bases unmatched to any gene: 6. This CDR3 comprises 15 residues. The CDR3 spells CASSDRRGVTDTQYF. The CDR3 coding sequence is TGTGCCAGCAGTGATAGACGGGGGGTAACAGATACGCAGTATTTT.

This clone was counted a single time. The chain links TRBV15 to TRBJ1-4, with TRBD1 matching 8 bases. Germline trimming cut 1 base from V and 8 bases from J; bases unmatched to any gene: 9. This CDR3 has 16 amino acids. Per germline, CDR1 LNHNV and CDR2 YYDKDF (reference sequence). The CDR3 sequence is CATSRVGTGGSEKLFF. For the CDR3, the DNA is TGTGCCACCAGCAGAGTGGGTACAGGGGGATCGGAAAAACTGTTTTTT.

This sequence joins TRBV2 and TRBJ2-3; 14 nucleotides line up with TRBD2. The V gene's germline CDR1 is SNHLY and CDR2 FYNNEI. The trim removed 4 bases at V and 7 bases at J, leaving 4 bases unmatched. The length of the CDR3 is 15 residues. CDR3 bases: TGTGCCAGCAGTGGACTAGCGGGAGGGGTGTATACGCAGTATTTT. Protein sequence: CASSGLAGGVYTQYF.

This CDR3 is CASSSGLAGANTGELFF. CDR3 in DNA: TGTGCCAGCAGCTCGGGACTAGCGGGGGCAAACACCGGGGAGCTGTTTTTT. The chain combines TRBV5-4 with TRBJ2-2; TRBD2 matches at 14 bases. The germline V gene encodes CDR1 SGHNT and CDR2 YYREEE (reference sequence). Trimming at V came to 3 bases and at J to 2 bases, leaving 3 bases not matched to a gene. The CDR3 is made up of 17 amino acids.

The chain carries TRBV6-1 and TRBJ2-5, with TRBD2 matching 11 bases. The germline V gene encodes CDR1 MNHNS and CDR2 SASEGT. V was clipped by 2 bases and J by 4 bases; unmatched bases: 9. The CDR3 is 17 amino acids. CDR3 nucleotide sequence: TGTGCCAGCAGTGAATTGGTAGCGGGAGGGGGGGGAGAGACCCAGTACTTC. Translating it yields CASSELVAGGGGETQYF.

This clone was seen only a few times. The gene calls are TRBV2 and TRBJ2-5, with 7 bases matching TRBD2. CDR3 length: 12 amino acids. V lost 6 bases to trimming and J lost 11 bases; unmatched junction nucleotides: 9. Germline V gives CDR1 SNHLY, CDR2 FYNNEI. The CDR3: CASSALARVQYF. The CDR3 DNA reads as TGTGCCAGCAGCGCACTAGCGCGGGTGCAGTACTTC. Drawing the rest from reference TRBV2 and TRBJ2-5, the complete variable domain is EPEVTQTPSHQVTQMGQEVILRCVPISNHLYFYWYRQILGQKVEFLVSFYNNEISEKSEIFDDQFSVERPDGSNFTLKIRSTKLEDSAMYFCASSALARVQYFGPGTRLLVL.

V gene TRBV5-4 combines with J gene TRBJ2-3; D is possibly TRBD1 (6 bases). The CDR3 is 14 amino acids. Germline CDR1 is SGHNT and CDR2 is YYREEE (reference sequence). V shed 4 bases and J shed 0 bases, with 9 bases lying between them. Written as DNA, the CDR3 is TGTGCCAGCAGCCCAGGGGCCAGCACAGATACGCAGTATTTT. It yields the protein CASSPGASTDTQYF.

The J gene is TRBJ1-1, the V gene TRBV14; TRBD1 might be the D (6 bases). Trimming left V 5 bases short and J 5 bases short, with 12 bases between. The CDR3 is 13 residues long. Germline V gene data show CDR1 as SGHDN and CDR2 as FVKESK. The CDR3 DNA follows: TGTGCCAGCAGCACAGGGTACGGTACTGAAGCTTTCTTT. It is translated as CASSTGYGTEAFF.

This chain joins TRBV30 and TRBJ1-4, with D maybe TRBD1 (6 bases). CDR1 and CDR2 from the germline V gene are GTSNPN and SVGIG (reference sequence). The CDR3 has 14 amino acids. The V gene lost 0 bases and the J gene lost 6 bases, with 11 bases spanning the gap. CDR3 sequence (DNA): TGTGCCTGGAGTGTGGGAGGGGGAGATGAAAAACTGTTTTTT. Residues: CAWSVGGGDEKLFF.

The rearrangement joins TRBV28 to TRBJ1-5; 7 bases match TRBD1. J gave up 4 bases and V 3 bases, and 9 bases lay outside the gene matches. The CDR3 consists of 16 residues. The germline gives CDR1 MDHEN, CDR2 SYDVKM. CDR3 amino acids: CASSFDRDLINQPQHF. The CDR3 region has the DNA TGTGCCAGCAGTTTTGACAGGGACCTGATAAATCAGCCCCAGCATTTT.

The rearrangement links TRBV28 to TRBJ1-2; a weak D match, TRBD1 (5 bases). Looked up from germline, CDR1 is MDHEN and CDR2 is SYDVKM. This CDR3 is 17 amino acids long. V shed 5 bases and J shed 2 bases, with 21 bases lying between them. Here the CDR3 DNA reads TGTGCCAGCAGTGGGCCTATCCAGGGCGCGCCCAACTATGGCTACACCTTC. Translation gives CASSGPIQGAPNYGYTF.

The chain has TRBV9 and TRBJ1-2, with 8 bases that match TRBD1. The CDR3 contains 14 residues. Per germline, CDR1 SGDLS and CDR2 YYNGEE. The V segment lost 4 bases and the J segment 2 bases; nucleotides outside the gene matches: 4. The CDR3 loop is CASSPTGGNYGYTF. CDR3 DNA: TGTGCCAGCAGCCCAACAGGGGGGAACTATGGCTACACCTTC. Supplemented by reference TRBV9 and TRBJ1-2, the full variable domain reads DSGVTQTPKHLITATGQRVTLRCSPRSGDLSVYWYQQSLDQGLQFLIQYYNGEERAKGNILERFSAQQFPDLHSELNLSSLELGDSALYFCASSPTGGNYGYTFGSGTRLTVV.

V and J are TRBV30 and TRBJ2-3; D is perhaps TRBD1 (5 bases). This CDR3 has 13 residues. Trimming shortened V by 0 bases and J by 4 bases, and 8 bases separated the two germline ends. Per the germline V gene, CDR1 is GTSNPN and CDR2 is SVGIG (reference sequence). This CDR3 reads CAWSVRTPDTQYF. In nucleotides, the CDR3 is TGTGCCTGGAGTGTACGGACACCAGATACGCAGTATTTT.

This sequence joins TRBV25-1 and TRBJ2-5; 7 bases line up with TRBD1. The better agreement between TRBJ2-7 and the DNA end casts doubt on the J call. The CDR3 is 14 amino acids. From germline, CDR1 is MGHDK and CDR2 SYGVNS. DNA for the CDR3: TGTGCCAGCAAACCTGAGGGGGCTCACTACGAGCAGTACTTC. Its translation: CASKPEGAHYEQYF.

The chain uses TRBV29-1 and TRBJ1-2, with a tentative D call TRBD1 (5 bases). The germline V and J ends were trimmed by 7 bases and 8 bases, with 17 bases remaining between them. Per the germline V gene, CDR1 is SQVTM and CDR2 is ANQGSEA. There are 12 residues in the CDR3. The CDR3 sequence is CSAGEASGGYTF. The CDR3 region has the DNA TGCAGCGCGGGGGAAGCTTCAGGGGGCTACACCTTC. Supplemented by reference TRBV29-1 and TRBJ1-2, the full variable domain reads SAVISQKPSRDICQRGTSLTIQCQVDSQVTMMFWYRQQPGQSLTLIATANQGSEATYESGFVIDKFPISRPNLTFSTLTVSNMSPEDSSIYLCSAGEASGGYTFGSGTRLTVV.

V usage is TRBV2 and J usage is TRBJ1-1; 7 nucleotides align to TRBD1. This CDR3 spans 14 amino acids. V gave up 6 bases and J gave up 2 bases; unmatched junction bases: 6. Germline-derived CDR1 and CDR2 are SNHLY and FYNNEI. For the CDR3, the DNA is TGTGCCAGCAGGGGGGGACAGACCAACACTGAAGCTTTCTTT. Translation: CASRGGQTNTEAFF.

The rearrangement links TRBV5-1 to TRBJ2-1; 7 bases map to TRBD1. Germline V gene data show CDR1 as SGHRS and CDR2 as YFSETQ. Losses at the gene ends were 4 bases for V and 4 bases for J; bases not matched to a gene: 8. This CDR3 is 15 amino acids long. CDR3 DNA: TGCGCCAGCAGCACCCGGGACAGCGCTTACAATGAGCAGTTCTTC. Translating it yields CASSTRDSAYNEQFF.

This chain joins TRBV14 and TRBJ2-7, with D perhaps matching TRBD2 (6 bases). Germline lookup yields CDR1 SGHDN and CDR2 FVKESK. The CDR3 loop spans 15 amino acids. V shed 0 bases and J shed 6 bases, with 15 bases lying between them. The CDR3 coding sequence is TGTGCCAGCAGCCAAGATGGTGGAGGGCGGGCCGAGCAGTACTTC. This translates into CASSQDGGGRAEQYF. The complete variable domain, with remaining parts taken from reference TRBV14 and TRBJ2-7, reads EAGVTQFPSHSVIEKGQTVTLRCDPISGHDNLYWYRRVMGKEIKFLLHFVKESKQDESGMPNNRFLAERTGGTYSTLKVQPAELEDSGVYFCASSQDGGGRAEQYFGPGTRLTVT.